The sequence of this T cell receptor beta chain was determined in a study of CD8 T cells in Susac syndrome. General observations from the study: As the study acknowledged, the number of individuals in its TCR sequencing and HLA analysis was relatively small.

RNA, at roughly 0.45 to 1 ug, was reverse transcribed with random hexamers. TCRdb fed the immunoSEQ multiplex PCR reads into MiXCR, producing one record per CDR3 protein. The repertoire has about 130,000 distinct CDR3 sequences, approximately 95% of them found once; the top ten carry under 0.2%. Worth noting for this clonotype: The target antigen is unknown.

Trimming cost V 10 bases and J 10 bases; bases outside gene matches: 11. This CDR3 comprises 13 residues. CDR1 is MNHEY and CDR2 is SMNVEV in the germline V gene (reference sequence). V and J are TRBV27 and TRBJ2-7; 12 positions match TRBD1. Sequencing input: CD8+ T cells from PBMCs. This clonotype was obtained from a human donor with Susac syndrome. CDR3 sequence (DNA): TGTGCCACCTCCGTCGGGACAGGGGGCGAACAGTACTTC. This sequence encodes CATSVGTGGEQYF.